Listed here are 13 T cell receptor beta chains from one sample, sequenced in a study of Graves' ophthalmopathy and Graves' hyperthyroidism. Investigators amplified TCR beta CDR3 regions from RNA transcripts. HTBI primers were employed in first-round RT-PCR, then a second-round multiplex PCR followed. TCRdb independently ran MiXCR on the multiplex PCR reads; one entry per CDR3 protein. The sample has roughly 410,000 distinct CDR3 sequences; less than 20% are singletons. The source material was peripheral blood. The receptors shown here come from a woman in her late teens or twenties with stable Graves' hyperthyroidism.

The table lists this clonotype with many counts. The chain recombines TRBV29-1 with TRBJ2-7; D might be TRBD1 (6 bases). The CDR3 loop spans 13 amino acids. Per the germline V gene, CDR1 is SQVTM and CDR2 is ANQGSEA. Trimming took off 4 bases at V and 0 bases at J, with 10 bases between the two ends. The CDR3 DNA reads as TGCAGCGTTGCCCGGACAGACTCCTACGAGCAGTACTTC. Translation gives CSVARTDSYEQYF.

This clonotype came up many times. CDR3 sequence reads: CASSFSRGLSEAFF. CDR3 nucleotides: TGTGCCAGCAGTTTTAGCAGGGGACTCTCTGAAGCTTTCTTT. V is TRBV27 and J is TRBJ1-1, with a weak D call TRBD1 (6 bases). The CDR3 extends over 14 amino acids. V was clipped by 3 bases and J by 6 bases, with 14 bases between them. In germline, CDR1 is MNHEY, CDR2 SMNVEV (reference sequence).

This clonotype was found many times. The chain employs TRBV24-1 and TRBJ1-5, with TRBD1 identical over 10 bases. From germline, CDR1 is KGHDR and CDR2 SFDVKD. Unmatched junction bases numbered 8, after V lost 4 bases and J lost 6 bases. The CDR3 length is 16 residues. CDR3 coding DNA: TGTGCCACCAGTGACCGCCGGACAGGGGGGGGTCAGCCCCAGCATTTT. Residues: CATSDRRTGGGQPQHF.

This clonotype was observed once. The chain uses TRBV12-3 or TRBV12-4 and TRBJ2-2; 9 bases agree with TRBD1. V lost 11 bases to trimming and J lost 4 bases; unmatched junction nucleotides: 11. The CDR3 covers 15 residues. CDR3 protein: CAGSRGQGLTGELFF. CDR3 bases: TGTGCCGGTTCACGGGGACAGGGTCTCACCGGGGAGCTGTTTTTT.

This sequence joins TRBV29-1 and TRBJ2-4; 9 bases agree with TRBD1. The junction had 9 bases not matched to a gene; V was cut back by 7 bases and J by 8 bases. CDR3 length equals 13 residues. From germline, CDR1 is SQVTM and CDR2 ANQGSEA. CDR3 coding DNA: TGCAGCGAACCGGGACAGGGCGAGGACATTCAGTACTTC. As protein: CSEPGQGEDIQYF.

At least ten counts were recorded for this clonotype. The genes are TRBV20-1 and TRBJ1-5, with TRBD1 as a possible D gene (6 bases). This CDR3 has 15 residues. Trimming stripped 3 bases from V and 6 bases from J, with 18 bases between. CDR1 and CDR2 from the germline V gene are DFQATT and SNEGSKA (reference sequence). The CDR3 sequence: CSASHLPGGSQPQHF. The CDR3 DNA reads TGCAGTGCTAGCCATCTCCCCGGGGGCAGTCAGCCCCAGCATTTT.

A few counts support this clonotype. This chain links TRBV12-3 or TRBV12-4 with TRBJ2-7; D assignment may be TRBD1 or TRBD2 (6 bases each). V lost 1 base and J 2 bases, leaving 12 bases between the germline ends. The CDR3 spans 15 residues. As DNA, the CDR3 is TGTGCCAGCAGTTTAGGGGGGGCAGTAACCTACGAGCAGTACTTC. It translates to CASSLGGAVTYEQYF.

This clonotype has a count of ten or more. The chain carries TRBV6-2 or TRBV6-3 and TRBJ1-2; D remains unclear. Per the germline V gene, CDR1 is MNHEY and CDR2 is SVGEGT. The CDR3 has 12 amino acids. Trimming removed 5 bases at V and 7 bases at J, with 11 bases between. CDR3 loop: CASSGGILGYTF. In nucleotides, the CDR3 is TGTGCCAGCAGTGGTGGAATCCTTGGCTACACCTTC.

This clonotype has ten or more counts. The rearrangement joins TRBV20-1 to TRBJ1-5; D remains unclear. CDR1 is DFQATT and CDR2 is SNEGSKA in the germline V gene (reference sequence). The CDR3 is 14 amino acids. The ends were cut back, 6 bases at V and 4 bases at J, with 16 bases in the middle. DNA of the CDR3: TGCAGTGCGCAACCGTCGGTGGGAAATCAGCCCCAGCATTTT. Amino acids: CSAQPSVGNQPQHF.

Many counts were recorded for this clonotype. The chain is built from TRBV2 and TRBJ1-1; D not resolved. The ends were cut back, 8 bases at V and 7 bases at J, with 11 bases in the middle. From germline, CDR1 is SNHLY and CDR2 FYNNEI. This CDR3 spans 11 amino acids. CDR3 DNA: TGTGCCAGCTGGAGACGCCTTGAAGCTTTCTTT. Translated, it gives CASWRRLEAFF.

The V and J genes are TRBV19 and TRBJ1-2; TRBD1 matches 12 bases. The germline gives CDR1 LNHDA, CDR2 SQIVND (reference sequence). CDR3 length equals 16 residues. V was pared by 5 bases and J by 7 bases, with 11 bases of the junction left unmatched. The CDR3 DNA reads as TGTGCCAGTAGTTACTATGGGACAGGGGGCGCTGGTGGCTACACCTTC. Translating it yields CASSYYGTGGAGGYTF.

This clonotype has ten or more counts. The chain joins TRBV5-5 to TRBJ2-2, with D perhaps matching TRBD1 or TRBD2 (5 bases each). From germline, CDR1 is SGHKS and CDR2 YYEKEE (reference sequence). V was clipped by 0 bases and J by 4 bases, with 7 bases between them. The CDR3 runs 14 residues. As DNA, the CDR3 is TGTGCCAGCAGCTTGGTGGGGACCACCGGGGAGCTGTTTTTT. Translated: CASSLVGTTGELFF.

This clonotype was seen many times. This chain uses TRBV12-3 or TRBV12-4 with TRBJ2-7; tentatively, D is TRBD1 (6 bases). The length of the CDR3 is 12 residues. V lost 6 bases and J 5 bases, leaving 11 bases between the germline ends. The CDR3 here is CASRYRDNEQYF. The CDR3 bases are TGTGCCAGCAGATACCGGGACAACGAGCAGTACTTC.